This TCR beta chain was found in a study of T cells in Graves' hyperthyroidism and ophthalmopathy. Researchers barred patients who had uncontrolled infection, other autoimmune disease, pregnancy or lactation. With regard to this clonotype: Its antigen is not identified.

V dropped 2 bases and J dropped 8 bases, with 12 bases sitting between them. This CDR3 has 13 amino acids. Germline CDR1 reads SNHLY; CDR2 reads FYNNEI. Regions amplified from RNA transcripts were the TCR beta CDR3 regions. Using the HTBI primer set, a first-round RT-PCR was run on the TCR CDR3. TCRdb ran MiXCR on the multiplex PCR reads and lists one entry per CDR3 protein. The repertoire holds 660,000 or so distinct CDR3 sequences, with 40% to 55% as singletons. General study results and limits: Most thyroid-expanded clonotypes above 0.001 were also found in blood. A model of 13 V-J features distinguished ophthalmopathy from stable hyperthyroidism. A median approximately 6.8 months before onset, the model predicted ophthalmopathy.

The chain links TRBV2 to TRBJ1-1, with a tentative D call TRBD1 (5 bases). Source material: peripheral blood or thyroid tissue (not recorded which). The TCR sequence derives from an adult man with Graves' disease, either hyperthyroidism or ophthalmopathy (not recorded which). The CDR3 sequence: CASSEPGRVEAFF. The CDR3, as DNA: TGTGCCAGCAGTGAACCGGGCAGGGTAGAAGCTTTCTTT. The entire variable domain, with the rest obtained from reference TRBV2 and TRBJ1-1, is as follows: EPEVTQTPSHQVTQMGQEVILRCVPISNHLYFYWYRQILGQKVEFLVSFYNNEISEKSEIFDDQFSVERPDGSNFTLKIRSTKLEDSAMYFCASSEPGRVEAFFGQGTRLTVV.